A single sample is the source of the 24 T cell receptor beta chains below, sequenced in a study of cytomegalovirus exposure and HLA in healthy donors. The PCR ran on 60 Vbeta and 13 Jbeta primers. Here immunoSEQ multiplex PCR was the method, and the copy in TCRdb shows in-frame clones only, minus some. This sample's table reports about 88,000 clones. Sequences were obtained from PBMCs. The receptors were sampled from a girl between 5 and 17 years old in good health and CMV-seropositive.

V is TRBV7-9 and J is TRBJ2-1; 11 positions match TRBD2. Trimming at V came to 6 bases and at J to 5 bases, leaving 6 bases not matched to a gene. This CDR3 contains 15 residues. The germline V gene encodes CDR1 SEHNR and CDR2 FQNEAQ (reference sequence). CDR3 coding DNA: TGTGCCAGCAGGCCGACTAGCGGGGAGAACAATGAGCAGTTCTTC. Translating it yields CASRPTSGENNEQFF.

The gene calls are TRBV7-2 and TRBJ2-1, with TRBD2 matching 8 bases. CDR1 and CDR2 (germline): SGHTA, FQGNSA. The junction had 5 bases not matched to a gene; V was cut back by 5 bases and J by 2 bases. The CDR3 contains 15 residues. CDR3 DNA sequence: TGTGCCAGCAGCAAAACGGGGGGGCCCTACAATGAGCAGTTCTTC. Translated: CASSKTGGPYNEQFF.

V gene TRBV19 combines with J gene TRBJ2-5, with D perhaps TRBD2 (5 bases). V shed 1 base and J shed 4 bases, with 7 bases lying between them. The CDR3 sequence is 13 residues long. Germline loops: CDR1 LNHDA, CDR2 SQIVND (reference sequence). The CDR3 region has the DNA TGTGCCAGTAGTATAGTAGGAGGAGAGACCCAGTACTTC. It yields the protein CASSIVGGETQYF.

The rearrangement uses TRBV28 and TRBJ1-1; 7 bases are a match to TRBD1. The CDR3 has 17 residues. J gave up 1 base and V 5 bases, and 13 bases lay outside the gene matches. Germline-derived CDR1 and CDR2 are MDHEN and SYDVKM. The CDR3: CASSPQIFGQENTEAFF. CDR3 bases: TGTGCCAGCAGTCCGCAGATCTTTGGACAGGAGAACACTGAAGCTTTCTTT.

This chain links TRBV2 with TRBJ1-2; D unresolved. This CDR3 region has 13 residues. From germline, CDR1 is SNHLY and CDR2 FYNNEI. V was trimmed by 3 bases and J by 8 bases, leaving 13 bases between them. CDR3 sequence reads: CASSDFGFQGYTF. The CDR3 region has the DNA TGTGCCAGCAGTGATTTCGGGTTTCAAGGCTACACCTTC.

V and J are TRBV5-1 and TRBJ1-3, with 8 bases lining up with TRBD1. With 0 bases clipped from V and 3 bases from J, the junction kept 8 bases outside the gene matches. The germline V gene encodes CDR1 SGHRS and CDR2 YFSETQ. The CDR3 is 17 amino acids. This chain's CDR3 is CASSLEGTGEGGNTIYF. The CDR3 DNA is TGCGCCAGCAGCTTGGAGGGGACAGGAGAGGGTGGAAACACCATATATTTT.

V and J are TRBV11-2 and TRBJ1-1; 7 bases fit TRBD1. After removal of 5 bases from V and 4 bases from J, the junction contained 1 base not matched to a gene. The CDR3 has 12 amino acids. Germline-derived CDR1 and CDR2 are SGHAT and FQNNGV. The CDR3 reads CASSQGGTEAFF. The CDR3 DNA reads TGTGCCAGCAGCCAGGGGGGCACTGAAGCTTTCTTT.

The V call is TRBV5-1, the J call TRBJ1-4; 10 bases are shared with TRBD1. CDR1 and CDR2 from the germline V gene are SGHRS and YFSETQ. Trimming took 2 bases from V and 8 from J; bases not matched to a gene: 3. CDR3 length equals 14 residues. CDR3 sequence (DNA): TGCGCCAGCAGCTTCGACAGGGGGCGAGAAAAACTGTTTTTT. It specifies CASSFDRGREKLFF.

The CDR3 spells CASSYSSGTGTNEQFF. CDR3 nucleotide sequence: TGCGCCAGCAGCTACTCTTCCGGGACAGGGACCAATGAGCAGTTCTTC. The chain recombines TRBV5-1 with TRBJ2-1; 9 nucleotides align to TRBD1. Germline CDR1 SGHRS, CDR2 YFSETQ. The CDR3 runs 16 residues. V was pared by 3 bases and J by 6 bases, with 10 bases of the junction left unmatched.

For this clone: Mismatch with germline at one junction end may stem from a read error. J is TRBJ2-5 and V is TRBV29-1, with D perhaps TRBD1 (5 bases). CDR1 is SQVTM, CDR2 ANQGSEA, per germline. The CDR3 spans 14 residues. DNA of the CDR3: TGCAGCGTCGGTGGGGCAGTGAACCAAGAGAACCAGTACTTC. This translates into CSVGGAVNQENQYF.

The rearrangement joins TRBV19 to TRBJ2-2; D might be TRBD2 (7 bases). Germline V CDR1 and CDR2: LNHDA, SQIVND (reference sequence). The CDR3 consists of 18 residues. Trimming took off 7 bases at V and 3 bases at J, with 24 bases between the two ends. In DNA, the CDR3 is TGTGCCAGTACCACCAAGGGGGGGGCAGTTCGAGACACCGGGGAGCTGTTTTTT. This encodes CASTTKGGAVRDTGELFF.

The chain links TRBV5-1 to TRBJ1-2, with unresolved D. Germline lookup yields CDR1 SGHRS and CDR2 YFSETQ. This CDR3 has 14 residues. Trimming cost V 0 bases and J 0 bases, with 6 bases left between them. The CDR3 spells CASSLGSANYGYTF. The CDR3 bases are TGCGCCAGCAGCTTGGGATCAGCTAACTATGGCTACACCTTC. The complete variable domain, with remaining parts taken from reference TRBV5-1 and TRBJ1-2, reads KAGVTQTPRYLIKTRGQQVTLSCSPISGHRSVSWYQQTPGQGLQFLFEYFSETQRNKGNFPGRFSGRQFSNSRSEMNVSTLELGDSALYLCASSLGSANYGYTFGSGTRLTVV.

J is TRBJ1-2 and V is TRBV18; the match to TRBD1 covers 7 bases. CDR1 and CDR2 from the germline V gene are KGHSH and LQKENI. V was pared by 5 bases and J by 4 bases, with 4 bases of the junction left unmatched. The CDR3 sequence is 13 residues long. The CDR3 is CASSDRDSYGYTF. CDR3 DNA sequence: TGTGCCAGCTCAGACCGGGACAGCTATGGCTACACCTTC.

The rearrangement uses TRBV9 and TRBJ1-3; 10 bases line up with TRBD1. The CDR3 sequence is 13 residues long. Trimming at V came to 3 bases and at J to 11 bases, leaving 5 bases not matched to a gene. Germline loops: CDR1 SGDLS, CDR2 YYNGEE. This CDR3 is CASSGGTGESIYF. The CDR3 nucleotides read TGTGCCAGCAGCGGAGGGACAGGGGAATCCATATATTTT.

V is TRBV5-1 and J is TRBJ1-2; D uncertain. The V end lost 0 bases, the J end lost 4 bases, and 10 bases lay between the germline ends. The CDR3 covers 14 residues. Germline V lookup: CDR1 SGHRS, CDR2 YFSETQ. CDR3 DNA sequence: TGCGCCAGCAGCTTGGGGTTTCGGGGCTATGGCTACACCTTC. This translates into CASSLGFRGYGYTF.

V gene TRBV4-3 combines with J gene TRBJ2-7; the D gene is possibly TRBD2 (5 bases). Trimming pared 0 bases from V and 2 bases from J, leaving 8 bases between. The CDR3 totals 14 residues. Germline-derived CDR1 and CDR2 are LGHNA and YSLEER. For the CDR3, the DNA is TGCGCCAGCAGCCAAGATGAGACTACCTACGAGCAGTACTTC. Its translation: CASSQDETTYEQYF.

The CDR3 sequence: CASSPAGGDTQYF. The DNA for the CDR3 is TGTGCCAGCAGCCCAGCGGGGGGGGATACGCAGTATTTT. V is TRBV4-2 and J is TRBJ2-3; 10 positions agree with TRBD2. The V gene's germline CDR1 is LGHNA and CDR2 YNFKEQ. The V gene end was trimmed by 4 bases and the J gene end by 6 bases; junction bases not matched to a gene: 1. The CDR3 is made up of 13 amino acids.

This chain links TRBV6-1 with TRBJ1-1; no clear D gene. With 3 bases removed from V and 4 bases from J, the gap between germline ends came to 12 bases. CDR3 length: 14 residues. Germline CDR1 MNHNS, CDR2 SASEGT. CDR3 bases: TGTGCCAGCAGTGATGGAGTGATTCTCACTGAAGCTTTCTTT. Amino acids: CASSDGVILTEAFF.

The V call is TRBV14, the J call TRBJ1-4; TRBD1 matches at 10 bases. The V segment lost 1 base and the J segment 8 bases; nucleotides outside the gene matches: 7. The CDR3 runs 16 residues. Germline V gives CDR1 SGHDN, CDR2 FVKESK. CDR3 region: CASSQGVTGQGEKLFF. CDR3 nucleotides: TGTGCCAGCAGCCAAGGAGTAACGGGACAGGGGGAAAAACTGTTTTTT.

This rearrangement joins TRBV13 to TRBJ1-4, with 9 bases identical to TRBD1. Germline CDR1 PRHDT, CDR2 FYEKMQ (reference sequence). The CDR3 length is 15 residues. V trimming: 4 bases; J trimming: 8 bases; junction bases outside the gene matches: 8. The CDR3 coding sequence is TGTGCCAGCAGCTCCCCCCGGGACAGGGACGAAAAACTGTTTTTT. Amino acids: CASSSPRDRDEKLFF.

This sequence joins TRBV7-9 and TRBJ2-7; D is undetermined. Germline V CDR1 and CDR2: SEHNR, FQNEAQ (reference sequence). The CDR3 length is 14 residues. V lost 5 bases and J lost 5, with 16 bases in between. CDR3 residues: CASSPRQATHEQYV. The CDR3, as DNA: TGTGCCAGCAGCCCCCGTCAGGCGACCCACGAGCAGTACGTC.

J is TRBJ2-5 and V is TRBV18; 9 nucleotides line up with TRBD1. Germline trimming cut 6 bases from V and 5 bases from J; bases unmatched to any gene: 10. Germline values: CDR1 KGHSH, CDR2 LQKENI. The CDR3 totals 15 residues. CDR3 in DNA: TGTGCCAGCTCCGAGGGACAGGGTGGTCTCGAGACCCAGTACTTC. This translates into CASSEGQGGLETQYF.

With respect to this clone: A read error may account for a junction end that differs from germline. The V and J genes are TRBV6-1 and TRBJ1-2; D is perhaps TRBD1 (5 bases). Looked up from germline, CDR1 is MNHNS and CDR2 is SASEGT. This CDR3 contains 13 residues. The CDR3 DNA is TGTGCCAGCAGAACAGGTATCAACTATGGCCACACCTTC. Amino acid sequence: CASRTGINYGHTF.

This chain connects TRBV10-3 to TRBJ2-7; a weak D match, TRBD1 (5 bases). CDR3 length: 15 residues. Germline V lookup: CDR1 ENHRY, CDR2 SYGVKD. V was shortened by 0 bases and J by 3 bases, with 12 bases between the two germline ends. The CDR3 protein is CAISESGTGVYEQYF. The CDR3 DNA reads as TGTGCCATCAGTGAGTCAGGAACAGGAGTCTACGAGCAGTACTTC.